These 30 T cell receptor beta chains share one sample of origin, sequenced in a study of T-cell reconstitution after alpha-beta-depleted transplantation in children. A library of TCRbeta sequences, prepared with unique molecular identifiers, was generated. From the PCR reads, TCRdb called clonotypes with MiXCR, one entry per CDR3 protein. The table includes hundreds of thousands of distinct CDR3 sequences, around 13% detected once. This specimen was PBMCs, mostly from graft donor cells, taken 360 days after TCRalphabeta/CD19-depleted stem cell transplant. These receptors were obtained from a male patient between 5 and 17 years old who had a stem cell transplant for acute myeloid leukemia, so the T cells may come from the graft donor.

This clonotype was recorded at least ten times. CDR3 sequence: CASGGNTEAFF. The CDR3 region has the DNA TGTGCCAGCGGGGGGAACACTGAAGCTTTCTTT. The chain couples TRBV28 to TRBJ1-1; tentatively, D is TRBD1 (5 bases). Germline lookup yields CDR1 MDHEN and CDR2 SYDVKM. V lost 8 bases, J lost 1 base, and 5 bases lay in between. The CDR3 contains 11 residues.

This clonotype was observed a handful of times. This CDR3 is CASSLAGLHGEQYF. The CDR3 DNA follows: TGTGCCAGCAGCTTGGCCGGGCTCCATGGCGAGCAGTACTTC. This chain links TRBV5-6 with TRBJ2-7; D is unresolved. V was clipped by 0 bases and J by 6 bases, with 13 bases between them. The CDR3 has 14 residues. Germline CDR1 SGHDT, CDR2 YYEEEE.

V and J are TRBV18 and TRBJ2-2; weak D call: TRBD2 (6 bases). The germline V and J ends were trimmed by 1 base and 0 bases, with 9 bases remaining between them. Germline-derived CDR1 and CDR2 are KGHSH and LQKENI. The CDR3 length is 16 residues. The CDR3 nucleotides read TGTGCCAGCTCACCACGCGGGGCCGCGAACACCGGGGAGCTGTTTTTT. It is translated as CASSPRGAANTGELFF.

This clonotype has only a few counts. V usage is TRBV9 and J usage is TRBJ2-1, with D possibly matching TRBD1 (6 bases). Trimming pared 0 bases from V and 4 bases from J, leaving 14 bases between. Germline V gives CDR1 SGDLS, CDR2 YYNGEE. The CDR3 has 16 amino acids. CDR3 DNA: TGTGCCAGCAGCGTAGGAACAGGGTTGATTTACAATGAGCAGTTCTTC. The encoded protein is CASSVGTGLIYNEQFF.

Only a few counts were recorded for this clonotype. Written as DNA, the CDR3 is TGCAGTGCTAGGGGCTCAGGATTCCGGGGGGAGACCCAGTACTTC. Its protein product is CSARGSGFRGETQYF. The chain combines TRBV20-1 with TRBJ2-5; tentatively, D is TRBD2 (6 bases). CDR1 and CDR2 (germline): DFQATT, SNEGSKA (reference sequence). This CDR3 has 15 residues. The germline V and J ends were trimmed by 3 bases and 5 bases, with 19 bases remaining between them.

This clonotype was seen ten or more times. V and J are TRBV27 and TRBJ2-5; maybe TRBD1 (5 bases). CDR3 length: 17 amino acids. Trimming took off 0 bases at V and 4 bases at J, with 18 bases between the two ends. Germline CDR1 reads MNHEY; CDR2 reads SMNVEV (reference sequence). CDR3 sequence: CASSLSLSTSRGETQYF. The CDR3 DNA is TGTGCCAGCAGTTTATCCCTATCTACCTCTAGGGGAGAGACCCAGTACTTC.

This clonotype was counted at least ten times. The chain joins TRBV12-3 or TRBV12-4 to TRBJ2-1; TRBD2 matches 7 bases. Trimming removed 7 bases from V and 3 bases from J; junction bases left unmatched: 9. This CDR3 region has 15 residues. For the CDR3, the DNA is TGTGCCAGCACTTCCGACGGGAGGTACTACAATGAGCAGTTCTTC. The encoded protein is CASTSDGRYYNEQFF.

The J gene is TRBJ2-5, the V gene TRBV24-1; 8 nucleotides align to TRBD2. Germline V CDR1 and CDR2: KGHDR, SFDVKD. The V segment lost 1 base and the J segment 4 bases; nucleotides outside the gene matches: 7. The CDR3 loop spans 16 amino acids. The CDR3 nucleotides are TGTGCCACCAGTGATTTTAGACTAGCGTATGGAGAGACCCAGTACTTC. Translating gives CATSDFRLAYGETQYF.

DNA of the CDR3: TGTGCCTGGAGTGACCCCCCGTGGCTAGCGGGAGTACCCTCTAAGTGGCAGTTCTTC. Protein sequence: CAWSDPPWLAGVPSKWQFF. The gene calls are TRBV30 and TRBJ2-1; 10 bases line up with TRBD2. The trim removed 1 base at V and 12 bases at J, leaving 24 bases unmatched. In germline, CDR1 is GTSNPN, CDR2 SVGIG (reference sequence). CDR3 length: 19 residues.

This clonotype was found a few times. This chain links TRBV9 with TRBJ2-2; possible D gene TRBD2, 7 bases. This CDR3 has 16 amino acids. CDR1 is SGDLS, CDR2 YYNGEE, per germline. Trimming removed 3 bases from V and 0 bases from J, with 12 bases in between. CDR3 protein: CASSAPGGTNTGELFF. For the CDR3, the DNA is TGTGCCAGCAGCGCTCCGGGGGGCACGAACACCGGGGAGCTGTTTTTT. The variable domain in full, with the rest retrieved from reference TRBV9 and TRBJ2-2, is DSGVTQTPKHLITATGQRVTLRCSPRSGDLSVYWYQQSLDQGLQFLIQYYNGEERAKGNILERFSAQQFPDLHSELNLSSLELGDSALYFCASSAPGGTNTGELFFGEGSRLTVL.

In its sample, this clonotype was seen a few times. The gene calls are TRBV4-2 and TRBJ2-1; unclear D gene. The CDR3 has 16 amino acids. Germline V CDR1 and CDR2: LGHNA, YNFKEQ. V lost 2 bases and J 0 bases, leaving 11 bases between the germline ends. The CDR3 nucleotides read TGTGCCAGCAGCCAATTGCGTACGAGCTCCTACAATGAGCAGTTCTTC. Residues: CASSQLRTSSYNEQFF.

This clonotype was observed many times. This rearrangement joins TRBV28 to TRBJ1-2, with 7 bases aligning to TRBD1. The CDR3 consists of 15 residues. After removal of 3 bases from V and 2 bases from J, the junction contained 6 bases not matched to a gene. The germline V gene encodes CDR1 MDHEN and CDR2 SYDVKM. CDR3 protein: CASSFLGQLNYGYTF. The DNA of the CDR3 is TGTGCCAGCAGTTTCCTGGGACAGCTGAACTATGGCTACACCTTC.

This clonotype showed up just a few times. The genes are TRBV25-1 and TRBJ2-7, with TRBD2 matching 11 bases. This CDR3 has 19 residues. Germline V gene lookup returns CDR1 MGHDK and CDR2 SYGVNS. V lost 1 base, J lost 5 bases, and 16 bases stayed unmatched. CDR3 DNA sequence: TGTGCCAGCAGTGAATGGGCAGGGAAGATAGCGGGAGGGCCCCACGAGCAGTACTTC. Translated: CASSEWAGKIAGGPHEQYF.

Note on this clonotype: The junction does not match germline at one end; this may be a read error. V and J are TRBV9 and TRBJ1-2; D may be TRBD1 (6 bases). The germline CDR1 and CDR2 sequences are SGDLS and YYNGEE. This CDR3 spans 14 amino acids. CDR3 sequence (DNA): TGTGCCAGCAGCGGGACAGCTTCTAACTATGACTACACCTTC. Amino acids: CASSGTASNYDYTF.

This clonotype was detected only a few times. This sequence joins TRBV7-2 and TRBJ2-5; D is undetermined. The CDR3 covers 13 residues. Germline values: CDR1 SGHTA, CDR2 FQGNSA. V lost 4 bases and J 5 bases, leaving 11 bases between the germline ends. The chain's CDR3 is CASSCPVCETQYF. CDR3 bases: TGTGCCAGCAGCTGCCCCGTTTGCGAGACCCAGTACTTC. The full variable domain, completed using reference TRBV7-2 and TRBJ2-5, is GAGVSQSPSNKVTEKGKDVELRCDPISGHTALYWYRQSLGQGLEFLIYFQGNSAPDKSGLPSDRFSAERTGGSVSTLTIQRTQQEDSAVYLCASSCPVCETQYFGPGTRLLVL.

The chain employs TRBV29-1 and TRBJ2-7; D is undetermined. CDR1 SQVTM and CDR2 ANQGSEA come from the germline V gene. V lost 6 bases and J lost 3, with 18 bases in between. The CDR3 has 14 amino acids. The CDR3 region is CSVVTPGTGYEQYF. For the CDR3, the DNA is TGCAGCGTCGTAACACCGGGTACGGGCTACGAGCAGTACTTC.

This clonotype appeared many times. The CDR3 loop is CSAGSGYQNEQFF. In nucleotides, the CDR3 is TGCAGTGCTGGAAGCGGGTATCAAAATGAGCAGTTCTTC. The chain has TRBV20-1 and TRBJ2-1; TRBD2 is a possible D gene (6 bases). The CDR3 is 13 residues long. Germline V gene lookup returns CDR1 DFQATT and CDR2 SNEGSKA (reference sequence). The germline V and J ends were trimmed by 5 bases and 7 bases, with 15 bases remaining between them.

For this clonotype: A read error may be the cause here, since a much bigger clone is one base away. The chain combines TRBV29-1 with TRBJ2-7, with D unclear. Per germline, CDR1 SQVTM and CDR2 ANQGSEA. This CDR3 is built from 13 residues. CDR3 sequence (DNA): TGCAGCGTTGAGTCACCGGGCCCGTACGAGAAGTACTTC. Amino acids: CSVESPGPYEKYF.

Here the CDR3 DNA reads TGTGCCAGCAGCCCCGGGAGGGTCCAGCCCCAGCATTTT. Its translation: CASSPGRVQPQHF. V gene TRBV12-3 or TRBV12-4 combines with J gene TRBJ1-5; D is ambiguous. Trimming took off 6 bases at V and 7 bases at J, with 13 bases between the two ends. The CDR3 spans 13 residues.

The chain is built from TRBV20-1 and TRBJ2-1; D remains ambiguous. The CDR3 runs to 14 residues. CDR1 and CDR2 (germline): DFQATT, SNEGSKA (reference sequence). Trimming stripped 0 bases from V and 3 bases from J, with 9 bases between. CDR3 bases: TGCAGTGCTAGAGATCGGGCTTTCTACAATGAGCAGTTCTTC. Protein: CSARDRAFYNEQFF.

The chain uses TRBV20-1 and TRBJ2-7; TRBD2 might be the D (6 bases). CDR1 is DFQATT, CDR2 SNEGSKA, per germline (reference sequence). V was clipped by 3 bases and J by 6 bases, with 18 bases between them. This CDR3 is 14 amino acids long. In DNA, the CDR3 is TGCAGTGCTAGCCGGGGGACTTACCTCCCCGAGCAGTACTTC. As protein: CSASRGTYLPEQYF.

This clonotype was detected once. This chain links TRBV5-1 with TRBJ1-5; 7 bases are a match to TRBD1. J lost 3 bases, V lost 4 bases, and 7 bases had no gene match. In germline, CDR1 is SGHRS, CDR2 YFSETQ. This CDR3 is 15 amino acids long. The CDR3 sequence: CASSPETGANQPQHF. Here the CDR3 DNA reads TGCGCCAGCAGCCCCGAAACAGGGGCCAATCAGCCCCAGCATTTT.

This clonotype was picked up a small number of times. The CDR3 coding sequence is TGCAGTGCTAGGTTTCCGAACACTGAAGCTTTCTTT. Translation gives CSARFPNTEAFF. The chain recombines TRBV20-1 with TRBJ1-1; no clear D. V lost 3 bases to trimming and J lost 1 base, with 6 bases between them. The CDR3 sequence is 12 residues long. Germline values: CDR1 DFQATT, CDR2 SNEGSKA (reference sequence).

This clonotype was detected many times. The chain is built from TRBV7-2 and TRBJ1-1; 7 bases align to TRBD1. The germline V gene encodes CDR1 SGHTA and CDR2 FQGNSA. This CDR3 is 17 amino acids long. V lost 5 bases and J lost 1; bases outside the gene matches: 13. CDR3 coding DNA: TGTGCCAGCAGCCCCTTAGGGGGCGTAGTATGGAACACTGAAGCTTTCTTT. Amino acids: CASSPLGGVVWNTEAFF.

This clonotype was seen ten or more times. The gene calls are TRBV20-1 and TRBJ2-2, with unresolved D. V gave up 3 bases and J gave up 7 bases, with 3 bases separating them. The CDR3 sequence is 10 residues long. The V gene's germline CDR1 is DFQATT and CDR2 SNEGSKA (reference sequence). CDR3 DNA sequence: TGCAGTGCTAGTTACGGGGAGCTGTTTTTT. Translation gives CSASYGELFF.

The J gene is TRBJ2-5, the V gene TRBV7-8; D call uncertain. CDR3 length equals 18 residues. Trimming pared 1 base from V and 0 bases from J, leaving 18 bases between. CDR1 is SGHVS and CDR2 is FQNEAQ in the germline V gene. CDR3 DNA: TGTGCCAGCAGCTTAGTCCCCCAACTCGCTTATGACCAAGAGACCCAGTACTTC. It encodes CASSLVPQLAYDQETQYF.

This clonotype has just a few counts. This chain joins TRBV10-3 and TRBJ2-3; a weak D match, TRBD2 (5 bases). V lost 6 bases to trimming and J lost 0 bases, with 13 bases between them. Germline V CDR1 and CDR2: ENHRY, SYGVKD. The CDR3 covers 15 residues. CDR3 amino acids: CAISPSKRSTDTQYF. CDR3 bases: TGTGCCATCAGCCCTAGCAAACGAAGCACAGATACGCAGTATTTT.

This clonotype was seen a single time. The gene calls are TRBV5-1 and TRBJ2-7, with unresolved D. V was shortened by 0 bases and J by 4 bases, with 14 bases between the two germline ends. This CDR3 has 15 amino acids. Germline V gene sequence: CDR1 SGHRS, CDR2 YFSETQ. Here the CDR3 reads CASSLAEPHIYEQYF. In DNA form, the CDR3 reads TGCGCCAGCAGCTTGGCCGAACCCCATATTTACGAGCAGTACTTC.

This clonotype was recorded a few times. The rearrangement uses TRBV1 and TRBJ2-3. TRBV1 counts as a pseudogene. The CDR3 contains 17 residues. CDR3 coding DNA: TGCACCAGCACCCAAGCCTTGCCACTTGTCGGCACAGATACGCAGTATTTT. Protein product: CTSTQALPLVGTDTQYF.

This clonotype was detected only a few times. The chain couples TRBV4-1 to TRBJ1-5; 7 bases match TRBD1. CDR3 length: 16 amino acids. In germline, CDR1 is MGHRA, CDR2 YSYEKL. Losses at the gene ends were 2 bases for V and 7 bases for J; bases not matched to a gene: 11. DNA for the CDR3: TGCGCCAGCAGCCAACCGACTCCGGGACAGAGACAGCCCCAGCATTTT. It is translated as CASSQPTPGQRQPQHF.